This T cell receptor (beta chain) was recovered during a study of spatial heterogeneity in lung cancer. Background on the study: The donors, around 71 patients with untreated early-stage non-small cell lung cancer, provided the samples. Median follow-up for sequenced PBMC samples was about two years after resection, when such samples existed.

This clonotype was observed a handful of times. This CDR3 comprises 12 residues. CDR1 is SGDLS and CDR2 is YYNGEE in the germline V gene. Time point indicated: blood at routine non-recurrence follow-up after resection. Unsorted tumor, nontumor lung tissue or cryopreserved PBMC supplied the whole RNA. Using its own MiXCR run on the 5' RACE reads, TCRdb lists one record per CDR3 protein. The repertoire has 95,000 to 130,000 distinct CDR3 sequences, more than 9% of them found once; the top ten carry roughly 15%. This sequence joins TRBV9 and TRBJ1-2; weak D call: TRBD1 (6 bases). The sample consisted of PBMCs, taken at follow-up. This sequence was found in a male donor with early-stage non-small cell lung cancer. The CDR3 coding sequence is TGTGCTTCGGGACATTTGAACTATGGCTACACCTTC. It translates to CASGHLNYGYTF.